A selection of T cell receptor beta chains follows, all from one sample in a study of cytomegalovirus exposure and HLA in healthy donors. Repertoires were generated with immunoSEQ multiplex PCR, while TCRdb's copy carries only in-frame clones and drops some. The sample has about 140,000 clones; roughly 77% are singletons. Sequenced sample: PBMCs. The receptors shown here come from a female donor in good health and CMV-seronegative. Each CDR3 is given with its conserved first and last residue. The D gene is left open where the match is weak. Some rows have no size entry. The others give once, few or many, or a class for an expanded clone.

d_call: TRBD1; v_call: TRBV29-1; clone_size: -; j_call: TRBJ1-1; cdr3_nt: TGCAGCGTTGGGACAGGGAACACTGAAGCTTTCTTT; cdr3_aa: CSVGTGNTEAFF
d_call: -; v_call: TRBV2; clone_size: -; j_call: TRBJ1-6; cdr3_nt: TGTGCCAGCAGTGAAAAGACAGTGTCTAATTCACCCCTCCACTTT; cdr3_aa: CASSEKTVSNSPLHF
d_call: -; v_call: TRBV20-1; clone_size: -; j_call: TRBJ2-7; cdr3_nt: TGCAGTGGGAGGACGCGCCACGAGCAGTACTTC; cdr3_aa: CSGRTRHEQYF
d_call: -; v_call: TRBV2; clone_size: -; j_call: TRBJ2-6; cdr3_nt: TGTGCCAGCAGTCTCCGACAGCAGTGGTCTGGGGCCAACGTCCTGACTTTC; cdr3_aa: CASSLRQQWSGANVLTF
d_call: TRBD1; v_call: TRBV5-4; clone_size: -; j_call: TRBJ2-7; cdr3_nt: TGTGCCAGCAGCTCCCCACCACAGGGGGCCTACGAGCAGTACTTC; cdr3_aa: CASSSPPQGAYEQYF
d_call: -; v_call: TRBV1; clone_size: -; j_call: TRBJ2-4; cdr3_nt: TGCACCAGCAGCCGTCTTCGGGCCAAAAACATTCAGTACTTC; cdr3_aa: CTSSRLRAKNIQYF
d_call: TRBD1; v_call: TRBV28; clone_size: few; j_call: TRBJ2-2; cdr3_nt: TGTGCCAGCAGTTTATTTTGGACAGGGGGCGACACCGGGGAGCTGTTTTTT; cdr3_aa: CASSLFWTGGDTGELFF
d_call: -; v_call: TRBV7-9; clone_size: -; j_call: TRBJ1-1; cdr3_nt: TGTGCCAGCAGCTTAGTGGCGGCTCTCGGGGCTGAAGCTTTCTTT; cdr3_aa: CASSLVAALGAEAFF
d_call: -; v_call: TRBV6-5; clone_size: once; j_call: TRBJ2-2; cdr3_nt: TGTGCCAGCAGTTACGCGGCGGGTAACACCGGGGAGCTGTTTTTT; cdr3_aa: CASSYAAGNTGELFF
d_call: TRBD1; v_call: TRBV7-6; clone_size: -; j_call: TRBJ2-1; cdr3_nt: TGTGCCAGCAGCTTCGACAAGACCGTAGGGGGCGATGAGCAGTTCTTC; cdr3_aa: CASSFDKTVGGDEQFF
d_call: TRBD1; v_call: TRBV6-5; clone_size: -; j_call: TRBJ1-1; cdr3_nt: TGTGCCAGCAGTTACTCTAGGGCAGGGGGGTTTGAAGCTTTCTTT; cdr3_aa: CASSYSRAGGFEAFF
d_call: -; v_call: TRBV27; clone_size: few; j_call: TRBJ2-3; cdr3_nt: TGTGCCAGCAGTTTATCGGGGGGTTTGCTTGGAGATACGCAGTATTTT; cdr3_aa: CASSLSGGLLGDTQYF
d_call: -; v_call: TRBV29-1; clone_size: -; j_call: TRBJ1-2; cdr3_nt: TGCAGCGTTGAAGATCTTCCGAAGTCCTACGGCTACACCTTC; cdr3_aa: CSVEDLPKSYGYTF
d_call: -; v_call: TRBV7-3; clone_size: -; j_call: TRBJ2-7; cdr3_nt: TGTGCCAGCAGCCCGACCGGGGGGCAATTCTACGAGCAGTACTTC; cdr3_aa: CASSPTGGQFYEQYF
d_call: -; v_call: TRBV9; clone_size: -; j_call: TRBJ2-5; cdr3_nt: TGTGCCAGCAGCGTAGGGGGGCGACAAGAGACCCAGTACTTC; cdr3_aa: CASSVGGRQETQYF
d_call: TRBD1; v_call: TRBV7-9; clone_size: -; j_call: TRBJ2-5; cdr3_nt: TGTGCCAGCAGTCGACAGGGGGGCCTAGCATCAGAGACCCAGTACTTC; cdr3_aa: CASSRQGGLASETQYF
d_call: TRBD1; v_call: TRBV10-3; clone_size: -; j_call: TRBJ2-7; cdr3_nt: TGTGCCATCAGTGGCCCTTCCGACAGGGATAGGGAGCAGTACTTC; cdr3_aa: CAISGPSDRDREQYF